This T cell receptor beta chain was found in a study of T cells in Graves' hyperthyroidism and ophthalmopathy. There were TCR beta CDR3 regions amplified from RNA transcripts. TCR CDR3 regions were first amplified by RT-PCR with HTBI primers. TCRdb re-called the multiplex PCR reads through MiXCR, storing one row per CDR3 protein. The repertoire consists of about 520,000 distinct CDR3 sequences, with approximately 24% occurring once and the leading ten covering roughly 12%. Trimming cost V 1 base and J 1 base, with 12 bases left between them. The CDR3 has 15 amino acids. The germline V gene encodes CDR1 SGHKS and CDR2 YYEKEE (reference sequence).

This clonotype was sampled from a woman aged 25 to 39 with Graves' ophthalmopathy. The chain uses TRBV5-5 and TRBJ2-7; D is possibly TRBD1 (5 bases). The source material was blood. For the CDR3, the DNA is TGTGCCAGCAGCTTGTTAGGGGATCCGTCCTACGAGCAGTACTTC. Translated, it gives CASSLLGDPSYEQYF.